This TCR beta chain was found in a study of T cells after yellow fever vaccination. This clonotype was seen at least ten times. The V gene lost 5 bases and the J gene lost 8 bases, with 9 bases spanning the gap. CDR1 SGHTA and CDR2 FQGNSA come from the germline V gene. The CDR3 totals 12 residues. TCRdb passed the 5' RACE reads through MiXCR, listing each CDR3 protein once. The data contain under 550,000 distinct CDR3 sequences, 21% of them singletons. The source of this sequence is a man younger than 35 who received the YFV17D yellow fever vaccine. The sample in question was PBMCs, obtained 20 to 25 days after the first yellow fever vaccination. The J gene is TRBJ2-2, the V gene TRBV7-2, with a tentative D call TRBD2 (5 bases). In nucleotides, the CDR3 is TGTGCCAGCAGCGAAGGACTTGGGGAGCTGTTTTTT. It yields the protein CASSEGLGELFF.